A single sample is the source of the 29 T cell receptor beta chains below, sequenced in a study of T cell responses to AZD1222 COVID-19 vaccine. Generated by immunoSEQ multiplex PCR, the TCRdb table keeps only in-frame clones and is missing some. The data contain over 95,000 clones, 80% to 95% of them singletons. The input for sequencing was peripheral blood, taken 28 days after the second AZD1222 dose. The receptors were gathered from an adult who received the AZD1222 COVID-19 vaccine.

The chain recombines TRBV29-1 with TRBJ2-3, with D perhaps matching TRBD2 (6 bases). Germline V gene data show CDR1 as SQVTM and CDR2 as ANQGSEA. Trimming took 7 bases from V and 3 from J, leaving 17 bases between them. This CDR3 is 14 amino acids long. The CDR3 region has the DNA TGCAGCGCGGAGGGCCGGGGTTGGACAGATACGCAGTATTTT. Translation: CSAEGRGWTDTQYF.

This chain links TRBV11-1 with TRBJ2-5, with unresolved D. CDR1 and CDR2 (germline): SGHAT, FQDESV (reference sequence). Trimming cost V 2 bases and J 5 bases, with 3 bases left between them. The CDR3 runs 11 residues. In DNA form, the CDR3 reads TGTGCCAGCAGCTTACGGGAGACCCAGTACTTC. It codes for CASSLRETQYF.

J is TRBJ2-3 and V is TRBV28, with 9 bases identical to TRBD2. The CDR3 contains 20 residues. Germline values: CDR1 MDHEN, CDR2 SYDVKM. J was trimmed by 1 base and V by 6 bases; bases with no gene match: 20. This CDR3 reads CASSPAWGGSGSEGTDTQYF. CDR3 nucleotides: TGTGCCAGCAGCCCAGCTTGGGGAGGTAGCGGGAGTGAAGGCACAGATACGCAGTATTTT.

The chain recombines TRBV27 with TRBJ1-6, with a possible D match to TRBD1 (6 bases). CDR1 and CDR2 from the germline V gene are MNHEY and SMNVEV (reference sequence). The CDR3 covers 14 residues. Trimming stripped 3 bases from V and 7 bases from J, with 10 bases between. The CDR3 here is CASSFGGANSPLHF. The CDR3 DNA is TGTGCCAGCAGTTTTGGGGGGGCAAATTCACCCCTCCACTTT.

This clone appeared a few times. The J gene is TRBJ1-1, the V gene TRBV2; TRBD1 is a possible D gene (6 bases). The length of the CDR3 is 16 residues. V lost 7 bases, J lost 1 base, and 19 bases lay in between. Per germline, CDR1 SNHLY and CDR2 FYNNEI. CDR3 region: CASTTRRGAGNTEAFF. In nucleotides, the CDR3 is TGTGCCAGCACCACCCGCAGGGGAGCTGGGAACACTGAAGCTTTCTTT.

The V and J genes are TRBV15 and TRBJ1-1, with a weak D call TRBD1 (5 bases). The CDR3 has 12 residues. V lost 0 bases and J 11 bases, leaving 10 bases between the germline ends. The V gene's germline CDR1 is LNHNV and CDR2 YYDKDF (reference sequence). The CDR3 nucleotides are TGTGCCACCAGCAGAGATGTGGGGGGGGCTTTCTTT. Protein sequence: CATSRDVGGAFF.

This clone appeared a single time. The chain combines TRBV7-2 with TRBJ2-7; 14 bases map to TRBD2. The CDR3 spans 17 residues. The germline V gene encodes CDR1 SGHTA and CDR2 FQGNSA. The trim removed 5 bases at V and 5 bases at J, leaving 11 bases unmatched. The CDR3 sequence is CASSEPGLAGAGHEQYF. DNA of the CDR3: TGTGCCAGCAGCGAACCGGGACTAGCGGGAGCTGGCCACGAGCAGTACTTC.

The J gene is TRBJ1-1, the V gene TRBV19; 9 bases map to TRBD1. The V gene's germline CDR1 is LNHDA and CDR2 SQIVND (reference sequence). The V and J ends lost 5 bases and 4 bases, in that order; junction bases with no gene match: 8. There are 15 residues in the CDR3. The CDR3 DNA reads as TGTGCCAGTAGTTTAAGAGGGACAGGGCCCACTGAAGCTTTCTTT. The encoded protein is CASSLRGTGPTEAFF.

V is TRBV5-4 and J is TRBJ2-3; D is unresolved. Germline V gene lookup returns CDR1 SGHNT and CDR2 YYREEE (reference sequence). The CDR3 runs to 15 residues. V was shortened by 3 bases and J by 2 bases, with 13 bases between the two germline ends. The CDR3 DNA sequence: TGTGCCAGCAGCTCACCCTCGAGCCCCACAGATACGCAGTATTTT. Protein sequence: CASSSPSSPTDTQYF.

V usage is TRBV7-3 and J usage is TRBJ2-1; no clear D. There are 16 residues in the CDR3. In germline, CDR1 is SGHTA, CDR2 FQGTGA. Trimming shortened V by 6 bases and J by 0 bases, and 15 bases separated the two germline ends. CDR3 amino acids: CASSSYGPSSYNEQFF. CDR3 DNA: TGTGCCAGCAGTTCTTATGGCCCGAGCTCCTACAATGAGCAGTTCTTC.

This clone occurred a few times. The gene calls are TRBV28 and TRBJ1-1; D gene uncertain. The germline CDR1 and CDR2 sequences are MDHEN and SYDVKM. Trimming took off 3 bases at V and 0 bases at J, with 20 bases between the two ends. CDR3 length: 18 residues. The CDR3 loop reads CASSFPSIPGRLNTEAFF. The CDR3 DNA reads TGTGCCAGCAGTTTCCCATCCATCCCCGGACGGTTGAACACTGAAGCTTTCTTT.

The CDR3 protein is CASSLGGSANGDTQYF. As DNA, the CDR3 is TGCGCCAGCAGCTTGGGGGGGAGCGCGAATGGAGATACGCAGTATTTT. This chain joins TRBV5-1 and TRBJ2-3; D is perhaps TRBD1 or TRBD2 (5 bases each). V was trimmed by 0 bases and J by 5 bases, leaving 16 bases between them. The CDR3 has 16 amino acids. Looked up from germline, CDR1 is SGHRS and CDR2 is YFSETQ. The whole variable domain, filled in from reference TRBV5-1 and TRBJ2-3, reads KAGVTQTPRYLIKTRGQQVTLSCSPISGHRSVSWYQQTPGQGLQFLFEYFSETQRNKGNFPGRFSGRQFSNSRSEMNVSTLELGDSALYLCASSLGGSANGDTQYFGPGTRLTVL.

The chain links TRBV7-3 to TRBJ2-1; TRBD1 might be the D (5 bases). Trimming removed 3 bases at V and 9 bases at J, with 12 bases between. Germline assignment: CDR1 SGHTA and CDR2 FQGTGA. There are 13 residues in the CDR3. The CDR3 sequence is CASSFPGIGEQFF. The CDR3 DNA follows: TGTGCCAGCAGCTTTCCAGGGATCGGTGAGCAGTTCTTC.

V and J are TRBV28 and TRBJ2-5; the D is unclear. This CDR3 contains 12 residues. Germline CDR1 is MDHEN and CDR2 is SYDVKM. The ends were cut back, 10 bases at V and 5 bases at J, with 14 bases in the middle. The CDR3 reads CATVGVGETQYF. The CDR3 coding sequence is TGTGCCACCGTCGGAGTGGGGGAGACCCAGTACTTC.

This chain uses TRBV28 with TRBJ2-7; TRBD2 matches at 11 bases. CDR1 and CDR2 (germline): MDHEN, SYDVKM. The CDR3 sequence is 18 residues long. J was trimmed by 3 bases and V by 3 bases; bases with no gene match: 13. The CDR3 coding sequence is TGTGCCAGCAGTTTGGTCCCAACTAGCGGGAGAAGGGTCTACGAGCAGTACTTC. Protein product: CASSLVPTSGRRVYEQYF.

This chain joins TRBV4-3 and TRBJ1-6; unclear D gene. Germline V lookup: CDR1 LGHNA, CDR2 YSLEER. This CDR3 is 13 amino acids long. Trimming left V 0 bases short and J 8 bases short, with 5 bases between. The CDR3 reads CASSQEVYSPLHF. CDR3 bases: TGCGCCAGCAGCCAAGAGGTGTATTCACCCCTCCACTTT.

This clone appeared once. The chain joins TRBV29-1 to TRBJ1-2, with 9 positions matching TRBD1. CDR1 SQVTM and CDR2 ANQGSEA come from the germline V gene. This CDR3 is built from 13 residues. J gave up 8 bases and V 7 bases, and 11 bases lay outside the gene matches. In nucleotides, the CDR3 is TGCAGCGCCCGGGACAGGGTTTTTGGAGGCTACACCTTC. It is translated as CSARDRVFGGYTF.

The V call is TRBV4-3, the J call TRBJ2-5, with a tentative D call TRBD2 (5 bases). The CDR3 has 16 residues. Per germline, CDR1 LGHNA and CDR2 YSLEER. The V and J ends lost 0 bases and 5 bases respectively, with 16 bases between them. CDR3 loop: CASSQEGPGNSETQYF. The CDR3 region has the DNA TGCGCCAGCAGCCAAGAAGGACCCGGGAATTCGGAGACCCAGTACTTC.

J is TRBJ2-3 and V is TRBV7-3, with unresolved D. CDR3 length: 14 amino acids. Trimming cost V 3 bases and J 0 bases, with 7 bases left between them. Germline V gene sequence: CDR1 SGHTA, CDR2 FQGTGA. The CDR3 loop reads CASSFSGSTDTQYF. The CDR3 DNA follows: TGTGCCAGCAGCTTCTCTGGTAGCACAGATACGCAGTATTTT. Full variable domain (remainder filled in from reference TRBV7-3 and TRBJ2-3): GAGVSQTPSNKVTEKGKYVELRCDPISGHTALYWYRQSLGQGPEFLIYFQGTGAADDSGLPNDRFFAVRPEGSVSTLKIQRTERGDSAVYLCASSFSGSTDTQYFGPGTRLTVL.

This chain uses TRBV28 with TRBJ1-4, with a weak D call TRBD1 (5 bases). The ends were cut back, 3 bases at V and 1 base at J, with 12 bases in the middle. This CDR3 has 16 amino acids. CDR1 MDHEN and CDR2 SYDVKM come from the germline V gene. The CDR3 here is CASSLNGAITNEKLFF. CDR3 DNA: TGTGCCAGCAGTTTGAACGGGGCGATAACTAATGAAAAACTGTTTTTT.

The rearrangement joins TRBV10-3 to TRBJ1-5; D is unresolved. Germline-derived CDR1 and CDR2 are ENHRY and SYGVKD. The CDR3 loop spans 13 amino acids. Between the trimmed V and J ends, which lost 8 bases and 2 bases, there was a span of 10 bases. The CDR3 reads CAIRRGGNQPQHF. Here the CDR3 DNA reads TGTGCCATCCGGAGAGGAGGCAATCAGCCCCAGCATTTT.

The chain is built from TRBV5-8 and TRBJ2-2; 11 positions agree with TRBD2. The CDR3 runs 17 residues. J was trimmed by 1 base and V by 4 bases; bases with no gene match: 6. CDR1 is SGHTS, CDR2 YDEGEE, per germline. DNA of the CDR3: TGTGCCAGCAGCCGCCGACTAGCGGGACTGAACACCGGGGAGCTGTTTTTT. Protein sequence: CASSRRLAGLNTGELFF.

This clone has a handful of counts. CDR3 bases: TGTGCCAGCAGCGGGACCTTAGGGGACAGGGTCTACGAGCAGTACTTC. The encoded protein is CASSGTLGDRVYEQYF. This sequence joins TRBV5-6 and TRBJ2-7, with 9 bases fitting TRBD1. J gave up 3 bases and V 4 bases, and 11 bases lay outside the gene matches. The CDR3 totals 16 residues. Germline V gene sequence: CDR1 SGHDT, CDR2 YYEEEE.

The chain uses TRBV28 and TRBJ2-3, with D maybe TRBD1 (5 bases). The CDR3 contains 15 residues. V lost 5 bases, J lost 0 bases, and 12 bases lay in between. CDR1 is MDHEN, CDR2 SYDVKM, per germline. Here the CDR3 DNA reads TGTGCCAGCAGTACGAGATCAGGGAGCACAGATACGCAGTATTTT. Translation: CASSTRSGSTDTQYF.

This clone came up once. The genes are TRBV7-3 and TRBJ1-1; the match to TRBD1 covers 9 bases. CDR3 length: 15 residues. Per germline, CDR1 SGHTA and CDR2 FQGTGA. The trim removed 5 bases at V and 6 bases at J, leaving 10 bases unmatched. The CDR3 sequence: CASSPNTGGDAEAFF. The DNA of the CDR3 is TGTGCCAGCAGCCCAAATACAGGGGGCGACGCTGAAGCTTTCTTT.

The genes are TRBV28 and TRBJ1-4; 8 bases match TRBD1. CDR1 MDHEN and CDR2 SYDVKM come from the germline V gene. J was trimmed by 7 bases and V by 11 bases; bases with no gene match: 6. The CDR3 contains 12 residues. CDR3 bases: TGTGCCTCAGGGGGCGGGGGTGAAAAACTGTTTTTT. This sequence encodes CASGGGGEKLFF.

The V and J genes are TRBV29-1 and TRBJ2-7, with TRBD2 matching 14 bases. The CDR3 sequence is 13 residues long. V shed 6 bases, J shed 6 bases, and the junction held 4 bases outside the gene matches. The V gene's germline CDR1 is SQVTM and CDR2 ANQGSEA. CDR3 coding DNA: TGCAGCGTGGCCGGGACTAGCGGGAGCGAGCAGTACTTC. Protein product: CSVAGTSGSEQYF.

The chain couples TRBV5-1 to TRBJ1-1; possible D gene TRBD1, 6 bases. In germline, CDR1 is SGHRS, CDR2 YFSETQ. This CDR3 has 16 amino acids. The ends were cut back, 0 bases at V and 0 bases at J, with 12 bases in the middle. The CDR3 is CASSLGHGTMNTEAFF. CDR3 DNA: TGCGCCAGCAGCTTGGGGCACGGGACAATGAACACTGAAGCTTTCTTT.

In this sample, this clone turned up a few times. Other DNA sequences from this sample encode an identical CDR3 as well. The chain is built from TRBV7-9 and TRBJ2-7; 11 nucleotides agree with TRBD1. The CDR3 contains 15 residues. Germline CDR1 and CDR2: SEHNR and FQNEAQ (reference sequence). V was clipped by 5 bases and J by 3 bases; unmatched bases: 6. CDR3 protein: CASSPSGTGGYEQYF. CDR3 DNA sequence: TGTGCCAGCAGCCCTTCCGGGACAGGGGGCTACGAGCAGTACTTC. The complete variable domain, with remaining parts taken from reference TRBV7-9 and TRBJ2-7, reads DTGVSQNPRHKITKRGQNVTFRCDPISEHNRLYWYRQTLGQGPEFLTYFQNEAQLEKSRLLSDRFSAERPKGSFSTLEIQRTEQGDSAMYLCASSPSGTGGYEQYFGPGTRLTVT.